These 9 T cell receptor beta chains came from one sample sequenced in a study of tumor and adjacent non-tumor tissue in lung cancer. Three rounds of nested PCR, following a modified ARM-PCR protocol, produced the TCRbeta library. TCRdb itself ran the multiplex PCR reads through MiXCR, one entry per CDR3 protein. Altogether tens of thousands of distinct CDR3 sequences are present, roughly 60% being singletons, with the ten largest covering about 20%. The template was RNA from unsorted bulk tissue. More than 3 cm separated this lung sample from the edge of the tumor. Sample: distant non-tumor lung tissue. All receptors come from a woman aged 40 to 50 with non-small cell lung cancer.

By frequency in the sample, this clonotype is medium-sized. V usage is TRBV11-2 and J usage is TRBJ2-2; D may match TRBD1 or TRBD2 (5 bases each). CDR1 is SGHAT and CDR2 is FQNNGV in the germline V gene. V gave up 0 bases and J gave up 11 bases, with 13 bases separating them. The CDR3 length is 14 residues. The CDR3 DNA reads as TGTGCCAGCAGCTTAGAAGGGACGGTCGACGAGCTGTTTTTT. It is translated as CASSLEGTVDELFF.

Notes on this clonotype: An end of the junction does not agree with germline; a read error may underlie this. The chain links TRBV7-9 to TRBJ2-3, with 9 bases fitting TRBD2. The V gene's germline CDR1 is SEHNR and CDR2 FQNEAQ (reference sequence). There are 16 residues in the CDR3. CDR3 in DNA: TGTGCCAGCAGCTACCGGACTAGCGCTGACACAGATACGCAGTGTTTT. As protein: CASSYRTSADTDTQCF.

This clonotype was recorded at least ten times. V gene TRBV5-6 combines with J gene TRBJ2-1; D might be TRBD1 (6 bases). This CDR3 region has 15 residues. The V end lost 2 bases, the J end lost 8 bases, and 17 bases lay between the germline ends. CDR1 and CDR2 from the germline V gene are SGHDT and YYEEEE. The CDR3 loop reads CASSFVGQGLDEQFF. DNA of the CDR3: TGTGCCAGCAGCTTCGTAGGGCAGGGGCTCGATGAGCAGTTCTTC.

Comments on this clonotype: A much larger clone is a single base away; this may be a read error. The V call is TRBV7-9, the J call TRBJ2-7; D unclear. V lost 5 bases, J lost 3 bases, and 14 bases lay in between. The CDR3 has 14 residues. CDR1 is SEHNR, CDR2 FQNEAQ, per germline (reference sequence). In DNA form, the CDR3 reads TGTGCCAGCAGCCCGCGTACCCTCAACTACGAGCAGTACTTC. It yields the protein CASSPRTLNYEQYF.

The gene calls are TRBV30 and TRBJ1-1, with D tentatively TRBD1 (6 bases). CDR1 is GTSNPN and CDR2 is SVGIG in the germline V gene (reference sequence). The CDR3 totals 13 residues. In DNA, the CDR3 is TGTGTCGGACGAACTGGGGGCGGCACTGAAGCTTTCTTT. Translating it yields CVGRTGGGTEAFF.

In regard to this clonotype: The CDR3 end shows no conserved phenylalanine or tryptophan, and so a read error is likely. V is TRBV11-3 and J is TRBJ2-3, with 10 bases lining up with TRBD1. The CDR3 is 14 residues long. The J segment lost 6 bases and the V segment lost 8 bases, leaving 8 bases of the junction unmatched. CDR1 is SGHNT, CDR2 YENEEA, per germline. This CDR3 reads CASGPGQGSDTQYC. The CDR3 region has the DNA TGTGCCAGCGGCCCGGGACAGGGGTCGGATACGCAGTATTGT.

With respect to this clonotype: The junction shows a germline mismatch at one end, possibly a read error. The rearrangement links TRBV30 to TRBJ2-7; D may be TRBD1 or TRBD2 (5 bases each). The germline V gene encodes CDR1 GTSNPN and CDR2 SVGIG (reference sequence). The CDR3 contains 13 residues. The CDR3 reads CALSGTSGYEQHF. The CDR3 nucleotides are TGTGCCTTGAGCGGAACATCAGGGTACGAGCAGCACTTC.

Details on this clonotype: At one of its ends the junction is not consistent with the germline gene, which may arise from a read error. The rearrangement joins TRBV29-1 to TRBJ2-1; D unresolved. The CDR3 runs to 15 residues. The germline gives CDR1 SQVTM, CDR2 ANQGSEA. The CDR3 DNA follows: TGCAGCGTTGAAAGTTCAGGAAACGGTGTCAATGACCAGTTCTTC. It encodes CSVESSGNGVNDQFF.

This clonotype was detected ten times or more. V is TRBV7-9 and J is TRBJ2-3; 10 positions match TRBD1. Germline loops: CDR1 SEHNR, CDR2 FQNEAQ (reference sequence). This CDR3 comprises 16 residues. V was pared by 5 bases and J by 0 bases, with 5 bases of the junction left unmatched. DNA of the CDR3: TGTGCCAGCAGCCCCTGGGGACAGGGGAGCACAGATACGCAGTATTTT. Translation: CASSPWGQGSTDTQYF.